The clone carrying this TCR beta chain was counted many times. What it recognizes is unknown. Trimming pared 4 bases from V and 3 bases from J, leaving 6 bases between. There are 12 residues in the CDR3. The germline CDR1 and CDR2 sequences are SNHLY and FYNNEI. These data come from a study of regulatory T cells in long-lasting Graves disease. The overall study: Graves' patients diagnosed newly had used antithyroid drugs under 3 months. The study's findings and limits: Patients whose Graves' disease persisted exhibited lower TCR diversity than those newly diagnosed.

Assembly of TCR beta libraries relied on iRepertoire HTBI primers together with Arm-PCR of CDR3 regions. TCRdb re-called the multiplex PCR reads through MiXCR, storing one row per CDR3 protein. The table includes a few hundred thousand distinct CDR3 sequences, around an eighth detected once. Time point reported: newly diagnosed GD, antithyroid drugs for less than 3 months. Isolated PBMC RNA provided the starting material for the TCR library. This same sample was also part of a study on T cells in Graves' hyperthyroidism and ophthalmopathy. From that report: Exclusions: uncontrolled infection, other autoimmune disease, pregnancy, lactation. Most expanded thyroid clonotypes above 0.001 recurred in blood.

The TCR sequence derives from a man aged 25 to 40 with Graves disease. J is TRBJ1-1 and V is TRBV2; D is ambiguous. The source was peripheral blood mononuclear cells (PBMCs), collected at new diagnosis, from a patient treated with antithyroid drugs. This chain's CDR3 is CASSVSHTEAFF. Here the CDR3 DNA reads TGTGCCAGCAGTGTCTCCCACACTGAAGCTTTCTTT.